This is a list of T cell receptor beta chains from one sample in a study of human T cells and chemical hapten exposure. TCRdb re-called the RACE reads with MiXCR, one entry per CDR3 protein. Among some 120,000 distinct CDR3 sequences listed, 9% to 14% were seen once. The specimen was whole blood, collected in connection with sensitization to the hapten diphenylcyclopropenone (DPC). The receptors were sampled from a woman aged 45-59 years with alopecia areata. Some clones in this sample may be carry-over from other donors' samples. CDR3s include the opening cysteine and the closing phenylalanine or tryptophan. Each record gives: V gene, clone size, J gene, D gene, CDR3 protein, CDR3 DNA. The D gene is left open where the match is weak. Size tells how often a clone was seen (once, few, many) or the class of an expanded clone, and some rows leave it out.

V gene: TRBV29-1; clone size: few; J gene: TRBJ1-1; D gene: .; CDR3 protein: CSVAGVTEAFF; CDR3 DNA: TGCAGCGTTGCAGGGGTAACTGAAGCTTTCTTT
V gene: TRBV6-2/TRBV6-3; clone size: .; J gene: TRBJ2-2; D gene: .; CDR3 protein: CASSNQDRNTGELFF; CDR3 DNA: TGTGCCAGCAGTAACCAGGACAGGAACACCGGGGAGCTGTTTTTT
V gene: TRBV3-1; clone size: few; J gene: TRBJ1-1; D gene: .; CDR3 protein: CASSQEGYGTEAFF; CDR3 DNA: TGTGCCAGCAGCCAAGAAGGGTATGGGACTGAAGCTTTCTTT
V gene: TRBV5-1; clone size: .; J gene: TRBJ2-7; D gene: TRBD1; CDR3 protein: CASSQGRTGRDEQYF; CDR3 DNA: TGCGCCAGCAGCCAAGGGAGGACAGGGCGCGACGAGCAGTACTTC
V gene: TRBV20-1; clone size: few; J gene: TRBJ1-1; D gene: .; CDR3 protein: CSATPGAGRPWEDTEAFF; CDR3 DNA: TGCAGTGCCACACCCGGGGCAGGGAGACCCTGGGAGGACACTGAAGCTTTCTTT
V gene: TRBV19; clone size: few; J gene: TRBJ1-2; D gene: .; CDR3 protein: CASTPGHMGPYGYTF; CDR3 DNA: TGTGCCAGTACCCCGGGACACATGGGACCCTATGGCTACACCTTC
V gene: TRBV7-9; clone size: .; J gene: TRBJ1-2; D gene: TRBD1; CDR3 protein: CASTAGQGAYTF; CDR3 DNA: TGTGCCAGCACCGCCGGACAGGGCGCCTACACCTTC
V gene: TRBV3-1; clone size: few; J gene: TRBJ2-6; D gene: .; CDR3 protein: CASSQAGSGTNVLTF; CDR3 DNA: TGTGCCAGCAGCCAAGCTGGGTCTGGGACCAACGTCCTGACTTTC
V gene: TRBV20-1; clone size: few; J gene: TRBJ1-1; D gene: .; CDR3 protein: CSATRANLNTEAFF; CDR3 DNA: TGCAGTGCCACCCGGGCCAACCTGAACACTGAAGCTTTCTTT
V gene: TRBV24-1; clone size: few; J gene: TRBJ2-1; D gene: .; CDR3 protein: CATSDFRGSHNEQFF; CDR3 DNA: TGTGCCACCAGTGATTTCCGAGGGAGTCACAATGAGCAGTTCTTC
V gene: TRBV25-1; clone size: .; J gene: TRBJ2-2; D gene: .; CDR3 protein: CASSEYSGRELFF; CDR3 DNA: TGTGCCAGCAGTGAATATTCAGGGAGGGAGCTGTTTTTT
V gene: TRBV6-2/TRBV6-3; clone size: many; J gene: TRBJ1-2; D gene: .; CDR3 protein: CASSMIYGYTF; CDR3 DNA: TGTGCCAGCAGCATGATTTATGGCTACACCTTC
V gene: TRBV7-2; clone size: .; J gene: TRBJ1-5; D gene: TRBD1; CDR3 protein: CASSLVKGALNQPQHF; CDR3 DNA: TGTGCCAGCAGCTTAGTTAAGGGGGCGCTGAATCAGCCCCAGCATTTT
V gene: TRBV3-1; clone size: few; J gene: TRBJ2-5; D gene: .; CDR3 protein: CASSLPARETQYF; CDR3 DNA: TGTGCCAGCAGCCTGCCCGCCCGAGAGACCCAGTACTTC
V gene: TRBV4-2; clone size: .; J gene: TRBJ2-2; D gene: TRBD1; CDR3 protein: CASSQDPGQVNTGELFF; CDR3 DNA: TGTGCCAGCAGCCAGGACCCGGGACAGGTGAACACCGGGGAGCTGTTTTTT
V gene: TRBV7-6; clone size: many; J gene: TRBJ2-1; D gene: .; CDR3 protein: CASSPTAGSVYNEQFF; CDR3 DNA: TGTGCCAGCAGCCCCACGGCGGGGTCAGTCTACAATGAGCAGTTCTTC
V gene: TRBV6-6; clone size: few; J gene: TRBJ2-3; D gene: TRBD2; CDR3 protein: CASRPSLAGPTDTQYF; CDR3 DNA: TGTGCCAGCAGGCCCTCCCTAGCGGGTCCCACAGATACGCAGTATTTT
V gene: TRBV6-5; clone size: .; J gene: TRBJ1-5; D gene: .; CDR3 protein: CASGYSPTGNQPQHF; CDR3 DNA: TGTGCCAGCGGTTACTCCCCAACGGGCAATCAGCCCCAGCATTTT
V gene: TRBV20-1; clone size: .; J gene: TRBJ2-7; D gene: TRBD1; CDR3 protein: CSARGDRNYEQYF; CDR3 DNA: TGCAGTGCTAGAGGGGACAGGAACTACGAGCAGTACTTC
V gene: TRBV28; clone size: many; J gene: TRBJ2-7; D gene: .; CDR3 protein: CASSLGQPTYEQYF; CDR3 DNA: TGTGCCAGCAGTTTGGGACAACCGACCTACGAGCAGTACTTC
V gene: TRBV28; clone size: .; J gene: TRBJ1-1; D gene: TRBD1; CDR3 protein: CASSPPGTGSPEAFF; CDR3 DNA: TGTGCCAGCAGTCCGCCCGGGACAGGGTCCCCTGAAGCTTTCTTT
V gene: TRBV12-3/TRBV12-4; clone size: few; J gene: TRBJ1-1; D gene: .; CDR3 protein: CASSLTLAHEAFF; CDR3 DNA: TGTGCCAGCAGTTTAACCCTGGCCCACGAAGCTTTCTTT
V gene: TRBV12-3/TRBV12-4; clone size: many; J gene: TRBJ2-4; D gene: .; CDR3 protein: CASSLARRDIQYF; CDR3 DNA: TGTGCCAGCAGCCTCGCCCGCCGGGACATTCAGTACTTC
V gene: TRBV5-1; clone size: many; J gene: TRBJ1-6; D gene: TRBD1; CDR3 protein: CASSYSGQGLGSPLHF; CDR3 DNA: TGCGCCAGCAGCTACTCGGGACAGGGTCTCGGTTCACCCCTCCACTTT
V gene: TRBV5-4; clone size: many; J gene: TRBJ2-2; D gene: TRBD2; CDR3 protein: CATRAAGGRTGELFF; CDR3 DNA: TGTGCCACCCGAGCGGCGGGGGGGCGTACCGGGGAGCTGTTTTTT
V gene: TRBV6-2/TRBV6-3; clone size: few; J gene: TRBJ1-3; D gene: .; CDR3 protein: CASSRRGNTIYF; CDR3 DNA: TGTGCCAGCAGCCGGAGGGGAAACACCATATATTTT
V gene: TRBV20-1; clone size: .; J gene: TRBJ2-3; D gene: TRBD1; CDR3 protein: CSATRTGSIADTQYF; CDR3 DNA: TGCAGTGCGACCCGGACAGGGTCAATCGCAGATACGCAGTATTTT
V gene: TRBV4-1; clone size: few; J gene: TRBJ2-3; D gene: .; CDR3 protein: CASSQVLDTQYF; CDR3 DNA: TGCGCCAGCAGCCAGGTACTGGATACGCAGTATTTT
V gene: TRBV28; clone size: few; J gene: TRBJ1-1; D gene: .; CDR3 protein: CASRVPNTEAFF; CDR3 DNA: TGTGCCAGCAGGGTCCCGAACACTGAAGCTTTCTTT
V gene: TRBV2; clone size: .; J gene: TRBJ1-1; D gene: .; CDR3 protein: CASSEADLAGTEAFF; CDR3 DNA: TGTGCCAGCAGTGAAGCGGACTTGGCTGGGACTGAAGCTTTCTTT
V gene: TRBV2; clone size: .; J gene: TRBJ2-7; D gene: .; CDR3 protein: CASSKGYEQYF; CDR3 DNA: TGTGCCAGCAGTAAGGGATACGAGCAGTACTTC
V gene: TRBV12-3/TRBV12-4; clone size: few; J gene: TRBJ1-1; D gene: TRBD1; CDR3 protein: CASSLRQGAGTEAFF; CDR3 DNA: TGTGCCAGCAGTTTACGACAGGGGGCTGGCACTGAAGCTTTCTTT
V gene: TRBV5-5; clone size: few; J gene: TRBJ1-2; D gene: .; CDR3 protein: CASSLNSRDTSAF; CDR3 DNA: TGTGCCAGCAGCTTGAATTCCCGGGACACCTCCGCCTTC
V gene: TRBV28; clone size: many; J gene: TRBJ1-2; D gene: .; CDR3 protein: CASSRGTGKISGYTF; CDR3 DNA: TGTGCCAGCAGCCGCGGGACCGGTAAAATCTCAGGCTACACCTTC
V gene: TRBV11-2; clone size: few; J gene: TRBJ2-2; D gene: .; CDR3 protein: CASSLTNTGELFF; CDR3 DNA: TGTGCCAGCAGCTTAACTAACACCGGGGAGCTGTTTTTT
V gene: TRBV9; clone size: many; J gene: TRBJ1-2; D gene: .; CDR3 protein: CASSVGGLLSHGYTF; CDR3 DNA: TGTGCCAGCAGCGTAGGCGGACTGCTTAGCCATGGCTACACCTTC
V gene: TRBV5-1; clone size: .; J gene: TRBJ2-3; D gene: TRBD2; CDR3 protein: CASRQTGTSGLTDTQYF; CDR3 DNA: TGCGCCAGCAGGCAAACCGGGACTAGCGGATTAACAGATACGCAGTATTTT
V gene: TRBV27; clone size: once; J gene: TRBJ2-3; D gene: .; CDR3 protein: CASSLNGGVRTDTQYF; CDR3 DNA: TGTGCCAGCAGTTTAAACGGCGGGGTTAGGACAGATACGCAGTATTTT
V gene: TRBV5-1; clone size: many; J gene: TRBJ2-3; D gene: .; CDR3 protein: CASSHDTDTQYF; CDR3 DNA: TGCGCCAGCAGCCACGACACAGATACGCAGTATTTT
V gene: TRBV7-2; clone size: many; J gene: TRBJ1-2; D gene: .; CDR3 protein: CASRLGAPANYGYTF; CDR3 DNA: TGTGCCAGCAGGTTGGGGGCGCCCGCTAACTATGGCTACACCTTC
V gene: TRBV2; clone size: few; J gene: TRBJ1-2; D gene: .; CDR3 protein: CASSSDSTNGYTF; CDR3 DNA: TGTGCCAGCAGCTCTGACTCCACTAATGGCTACACCTTC
V gene: TRBV7-9; clone size: many; J gene: TRBJ2-3; D gene: TRBD2; CDR3 protein: CASSISGGTDTQYF; CDR3 DNA: TGTGCCAGCAGCATTAGCGGGGGCACAGATACGCAGTATTTT
V gene: TRBV20-1; clone size: .; J gene: TRBJ2-3; D gene: TRBD1; CDR3 protein: CSARVDRGSYHSTDTQYF; CDR3 DNA: TGCAGTGCTAGGGTGGACAGGGGGAGTTATCATAGCACAGATACGCAGTATTTT
V gene: TRBV20-1; clone size: once; J gene: TRBJ1-1; D gene: TRBD1; CDR3 protein: CSALGTGGVMNTEAFF; CDR3 DNA: TGCAGTGCCTTGGGGACAGGGGGTGTTATGAACACTGAAGCTTTCTTT
V gene: TRBV27; clone size: .; J gene: TRBJ2-1; D gene: TRBD1; CDR3 protein: CASTQDRGGQNEQFF; CDR3 DNA: TGTGCCAGCACCCAGGACAGGGGGGGACAAAATGAGCAGTTCTTC
V gene: TRBV2; clone size: .; J gene: TRBJ1-1; D gene: .; CDR3 protein: CASNVDRWNTEAFF; CDR3 DNA: TGTGCCAGCAACGTTGACAGGTGGAACACTGAAGCTTTCTTT